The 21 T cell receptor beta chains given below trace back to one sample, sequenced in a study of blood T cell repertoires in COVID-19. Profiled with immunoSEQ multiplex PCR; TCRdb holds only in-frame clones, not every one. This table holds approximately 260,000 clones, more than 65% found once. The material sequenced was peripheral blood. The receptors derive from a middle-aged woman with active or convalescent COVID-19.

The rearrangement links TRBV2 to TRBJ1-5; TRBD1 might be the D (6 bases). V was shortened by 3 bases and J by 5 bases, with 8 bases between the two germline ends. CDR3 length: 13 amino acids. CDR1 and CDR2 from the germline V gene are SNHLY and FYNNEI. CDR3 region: CASSDRGYQPQHF. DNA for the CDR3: TGTGCCAGCAGTGACAGGGGTTATCAGCCCCAGCATTTT. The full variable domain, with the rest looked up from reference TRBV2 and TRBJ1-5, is EPEVTQTPSHQVTQMGQEVILRCVPISNHLYFYWYRQILGQKVEFLVSFYNNEISEKSEIFDDQFSVERPDGSNFTLKIRSTKLEDSAMYFCASSDRGYQPQHFGDGTRLSIL.

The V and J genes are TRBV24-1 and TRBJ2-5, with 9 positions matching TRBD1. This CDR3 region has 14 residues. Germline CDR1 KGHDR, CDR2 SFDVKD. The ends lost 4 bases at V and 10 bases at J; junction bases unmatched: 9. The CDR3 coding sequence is TGTGCCACCAGTGAGGCGGGACAGGGACTCCTCCAGTACTTC. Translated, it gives CATSEAGQGLLQYF.

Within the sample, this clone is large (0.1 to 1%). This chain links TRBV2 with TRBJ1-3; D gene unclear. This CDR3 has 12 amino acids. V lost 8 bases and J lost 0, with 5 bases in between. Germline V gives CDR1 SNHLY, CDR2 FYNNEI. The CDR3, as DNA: TGTGCCAGCTCCTTCTCTGGAAACACCATATATTTT. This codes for CASSFSGNTIYF.

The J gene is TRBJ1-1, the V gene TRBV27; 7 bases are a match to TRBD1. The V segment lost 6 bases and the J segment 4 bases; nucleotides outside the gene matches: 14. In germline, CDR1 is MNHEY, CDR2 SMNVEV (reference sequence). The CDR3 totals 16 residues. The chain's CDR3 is CASSRERTGKSTEAFF. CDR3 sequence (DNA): TGTGCCAGCAGCCGGGAGAGGACAGGCAAGTCCACTGAAGCTTTCTTT.

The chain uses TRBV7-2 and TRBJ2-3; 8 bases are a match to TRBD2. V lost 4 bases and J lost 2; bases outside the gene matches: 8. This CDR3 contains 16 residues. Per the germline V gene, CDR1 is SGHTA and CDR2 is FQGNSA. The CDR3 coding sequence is TGTGCCAGCAGCTGGCCTCGGGGGGGGAACACAGATACGCAGTATTTT. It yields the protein CASSWPRGGNTDTQYF.

The CDR3, as DNA: TGCGCCAGCAGCCAAGACCCGCCGTGGGGGGAGGACACTGAAGCTTTCTTT. It encodes CASSQDPPWGEDTEAFF. J is TRBJ1-1 and V is TRBV4-1; a weak D match, TRBD1 (5 bases). V gave up 0 bases and J gave up 3 bases, with 17 bases separating them. This CDR3 comprises 17 residues. The germline V gene has CDR1 MGHRA and CDR2 YSYEKL.

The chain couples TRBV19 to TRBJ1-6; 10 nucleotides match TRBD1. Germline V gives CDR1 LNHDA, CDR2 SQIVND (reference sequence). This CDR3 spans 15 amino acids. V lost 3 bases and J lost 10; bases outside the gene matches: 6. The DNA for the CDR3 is TGTGCCAGTAGTATGTTGGGACAGGGGCCATCACCCCTCCACTTT. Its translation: CASSMLGQGPSPLHF.

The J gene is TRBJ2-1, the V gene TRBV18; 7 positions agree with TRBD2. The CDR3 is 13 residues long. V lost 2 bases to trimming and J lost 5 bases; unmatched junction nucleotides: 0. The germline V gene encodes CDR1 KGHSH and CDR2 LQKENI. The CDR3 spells CASSPGLDNEQFF. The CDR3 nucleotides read TGTGCCAGCTCACCAGGACTAGACAATGAGCAGTTCTTC.

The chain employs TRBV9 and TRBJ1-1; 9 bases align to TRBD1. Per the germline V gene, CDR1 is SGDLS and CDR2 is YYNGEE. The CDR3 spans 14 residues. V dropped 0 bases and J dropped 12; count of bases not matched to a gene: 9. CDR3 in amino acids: CASSVALGQGETFF. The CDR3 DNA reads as TGTGCCAGCAGCGTAGCCCTGGGACAGGGAGAAACTTTCTTT.

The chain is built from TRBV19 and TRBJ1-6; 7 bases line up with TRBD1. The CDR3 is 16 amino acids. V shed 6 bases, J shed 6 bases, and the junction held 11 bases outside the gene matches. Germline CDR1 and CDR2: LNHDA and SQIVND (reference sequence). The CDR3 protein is CASRPSTGDANSPLHF. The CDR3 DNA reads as TGTGCCAGTAGGCCCTCCACAGGGGACGCTAATTCACCCCTCCACTTT.

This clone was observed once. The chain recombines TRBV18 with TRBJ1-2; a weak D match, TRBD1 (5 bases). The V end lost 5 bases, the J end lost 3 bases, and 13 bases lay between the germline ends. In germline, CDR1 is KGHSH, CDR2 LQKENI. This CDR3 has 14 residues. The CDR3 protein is CASSRGSSDYGYTF. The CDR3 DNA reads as TGTGCCAGCTCAAGGGGCAGCTCTGACTATGGCTACACCTTC.

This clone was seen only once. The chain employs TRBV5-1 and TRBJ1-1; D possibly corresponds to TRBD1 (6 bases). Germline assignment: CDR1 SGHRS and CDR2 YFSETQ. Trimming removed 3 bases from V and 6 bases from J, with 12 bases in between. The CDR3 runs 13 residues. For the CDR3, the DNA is TGCGCCAGCAGCTCACAAGACAGGTCTGAAGCTTTCTTT. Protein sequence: CASSSQDRSEAFF.

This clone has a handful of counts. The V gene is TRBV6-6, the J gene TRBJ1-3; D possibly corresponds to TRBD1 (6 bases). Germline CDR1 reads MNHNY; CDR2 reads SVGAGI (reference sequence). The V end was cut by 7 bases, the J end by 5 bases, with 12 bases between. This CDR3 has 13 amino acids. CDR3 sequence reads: CASTPGHRNTIYF. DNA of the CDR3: TGTGCCAGCACTCCGGGACACAGAAACACCATATATTTT.

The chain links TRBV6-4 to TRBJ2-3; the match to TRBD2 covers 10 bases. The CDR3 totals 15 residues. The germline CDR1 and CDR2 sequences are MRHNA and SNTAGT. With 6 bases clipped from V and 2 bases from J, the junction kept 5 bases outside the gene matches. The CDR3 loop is CASRRTSGLTDTQYF. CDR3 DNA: TGTGCCAGCAGACGGACTAGCGGTCTCACAGATACGCAGTATTTT.

This CDR3 is CASSGLWPNYGYTF. The CDR3 nucleotides read TGTGCCAGCAGCGGACTTTGGCCTAACTATGGCTACACCTTC. The chain uses TRBV5-5 and TRBJ1-2; D is unclear. Germline V gene lookup returns CDR1 SGHKS and CDR2 YYEKEE (reference sequence). The CDR3 contains 14 residues. V was pared by 4 bases and J by 0 bases, with 10 bases between.

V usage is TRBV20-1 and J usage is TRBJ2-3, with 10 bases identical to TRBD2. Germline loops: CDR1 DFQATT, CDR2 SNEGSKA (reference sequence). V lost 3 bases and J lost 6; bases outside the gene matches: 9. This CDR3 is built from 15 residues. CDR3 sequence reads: CSASRASGGGDTQYF. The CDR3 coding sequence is TGCAGTGCTAGTCGTGCTAGCGGGGGCGGTGATACGCAGTATTTT.

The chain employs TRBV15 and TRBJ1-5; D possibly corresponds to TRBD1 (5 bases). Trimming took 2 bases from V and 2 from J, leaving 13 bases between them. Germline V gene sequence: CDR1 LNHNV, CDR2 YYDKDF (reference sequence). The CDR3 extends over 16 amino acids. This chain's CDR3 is CATSRIAGGGNQPQHF. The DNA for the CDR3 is TGTGCCACCAGCAGAATTGCGGGGGGAGGCAATCAGCCCCAGCATTTT.

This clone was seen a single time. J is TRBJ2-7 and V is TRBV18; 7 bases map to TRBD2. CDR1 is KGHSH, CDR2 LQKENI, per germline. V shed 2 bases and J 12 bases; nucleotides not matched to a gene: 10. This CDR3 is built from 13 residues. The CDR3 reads CASSPELGGGWYV. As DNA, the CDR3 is TGTGCCAGCTCACCAGAGTTAGGCGGGGGTTGGTACGTC.

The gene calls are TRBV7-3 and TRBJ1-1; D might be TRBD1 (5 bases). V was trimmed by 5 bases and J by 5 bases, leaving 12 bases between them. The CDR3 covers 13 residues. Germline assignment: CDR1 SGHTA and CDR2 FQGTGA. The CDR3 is CASSPEPGTEAFF. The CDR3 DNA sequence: TGTGCCAGCAGCCCGGAGCCAGGGACTGAAGCTTTCTTT.

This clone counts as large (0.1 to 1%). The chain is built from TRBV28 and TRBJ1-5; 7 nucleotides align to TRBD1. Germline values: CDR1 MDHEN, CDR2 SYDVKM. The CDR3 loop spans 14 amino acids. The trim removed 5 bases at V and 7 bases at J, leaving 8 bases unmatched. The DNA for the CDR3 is TGTGCCAGCAGTCTCTTAACAGGGGTACAGCCCCAGCATTTT. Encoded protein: CASSLLTGVQPQHF.

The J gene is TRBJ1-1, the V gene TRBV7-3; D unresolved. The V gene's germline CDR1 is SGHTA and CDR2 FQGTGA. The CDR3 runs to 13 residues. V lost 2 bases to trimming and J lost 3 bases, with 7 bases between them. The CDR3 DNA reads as TGTGCCAGCAGCTTAGGCGGAGACACTGAAGCTTTCTTT. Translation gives CASSLGGDTEAFF.